Each of the 30 T cell receptor beta chains below was sequenced from the same sample in a study of blood T cell repertoires in COVID-19. TCRdb's table, derived via immunoSEQ multiplex PCR, lists solely in-frame clones and lacks some. The repertoire holds 100,000 to 150,000 clones, approximately 86% seen once, with 11% in the top ten. Specimen: peripheral blood. These receptors all stem from a woman aged 65 to 85 with COVID-19, enrolled during active disease.

V is TRBV7-8 and J is TRBJ2-6; 12 bases match TRBD1. Losses at the gene ends were 5 bases for V and 3 bases for J; bases not matched to a gene: 11. The CDR3 contains 19 residues. The germline gives CDR1 SGHVS, CDR2 FQNEAQ. The CDR3 DNA reads as TGTGCCAGCAGCGACCCCCGGGACAGGGGGCTGGGTGGGGCCAACGTCCTGACTTTC. Translated: CASSDPRDRGLGGANVLTF.

The chain has TRBV7-3 and TRBJ2-2; 7 positions match TRBD2. The V gene end was trimmed by 1 base and the J gene end by 7 bases; junction bases not matched to a gene: 6. The CDR3 loop spans 15 amino acids. Looked up from germline, CDR1 is SGHTA and CDR2 is FQGTGA. The CDR3 is CASSLNPGGNGELFF. The CDR3 nucleotides read TGTGCCAGCAGCTTAAACCCGGGAGGAAACGGGGAGCTGTTTTTT.

The chain links TRBV12-3 or TRBV12-4 to TRBJ1-3; D gene uncertain. This CDR3 region has 11 residues. V was shortened by 11 bases and J by 4 bases, with 9 bases between the two germline ends. The CDR3 nucleotides read TGTGCCTTAGGAGTGGGAAACACCATATATTTT. Encoded protein: CALGVGNTIYF.

This clone was recorded once. The chain links TRBV28 to TRBJ2-5; 10 bases are a match to TRBD2. The CDR3 covers 18 residues. With 3 bases clipped from V and 0 bases from J, the junction kept 10 bases outside the gene matches. CDR1 is MDHEN and CDR2 is SYDVKM in the germline V gene. CDR3 nucleotide sequence: TGTGCCAGCAGTTTGGATCTAGCGGGGGCCGAGTACCAAGAGACCCAGTACTTC. This encodes CASSLDLAGAEYQETQYF.

In regard to this clone: Compared with germline, one end of the junction differs, possibly owing to a read error. V gene TRBV5-1 combines with J gene TRBJ2-3; D may be TRBD2 (6 bases). CDR1 and CDR2 from the germline V gene are SGHRS and YFSETQ. The CDR3 extends over 17 amino acids. DNA of the CDR3: TGCGCCAGCAGCTCTATCAAAAGCGGGTTAAGCACGGATACGCAGTATTTT. Amino acid sequence: CASSSIKSGLSTDTQYF.

V is TRBV7-9 and J is TRBJ1-2; D is uncertain. Germline CDR1 SEHNR, CDR2 FQNEAQ (reference sequence). V lost 2 bases and J lost 0, with 7 bases in between. This CDR3 region has 14 residues. The CDR3 reads CASSLTVPNYGYTF. CDR3 sequence (DNA): TGTGCCAGCAGCTTAACGGTCCCTAACTATGGCTACACCTTC.

The CDR3 spells CATSWGANYGYTF. CDR3 in DNA: TGTGCCACCAGCTGGGGGGCTAACTATGGCTACACCTTC. This rearrangement joins TRBV15 to TRBJ1-2, with TRBD1 as a possible D gene (5 bases). Germline assignment: CDR1 LNHNV and CDR2 YYDKDF (reference sequence). Trimming removed 5 bases from V and 0 bases from J, with 7 bases in between. The CDR3 loop spans 13 amino acids.

The V call is TRBV10-3, the J call TRBJ1-1, with D possibly being TRBD1 (5 bases). Trimming removed 0 bases from V and 1 base from J, with 6 bases in between. The CDR3 is 14 residues long. Germline V gene lookup returns CDR1 ENHRY and CDR2 SYGVKD. The CDR3 sequence: CAISESGGNTEAFF. The DNA of the CDR3 is TGTGCCATCAGTGAGTCGGGGGGGAACACTGAAGCTTTCTTT.

The chain has TRBV3-1 (or the pseudogene TRBV3-2) and TRBJ1-1; D is perhaps TRBD1 (6 bases). Between the trimmed V and J ends, which lost 3 bases and 1 base, there was a span of 21 bases. This CDR3 is built from 18 residues. Germline CDR1 reads LGHDT; CDR2 reads YNNKEL (reference sequence). The CDR3 loop is CASSQRGGVRSANTEAFF. CDR3 in DNA: TGTGCCAGCAGCCAGAGAGGGGGAGTGCGTTCGGCGAACACTGAAGCTTTCTTT.

This rearrangement joins TRBV7-9 to TRBJ2-7; possible D gene TRBD1, 6 bases. The CDR3 consists of 15 residues. V shed 0 bases and J shed 3 bases, with 12 bases lying between them. The V gene's germline CDR1 is SEHNR and CDR2 FQNEAQ (reference sequence). The CDR3: CASSLALDRDYEQYF. CDR3 DNA sequence: TGTGCCAGCAGCTTAGCGTTGGACAGAGACTACGAGCAGTACTTC.

J is TRBJ2-2 and V is TRBV27; D ambiguous. This CDR3 region has 15 residues. Germline CDR1 reads MNHEY; CDR2 reads SMNVEV (reference sequence). Trimming cost V 3 bases and J 0 bases, with 8 bases left between them. This CDR3 is CASSFGRTNTGELFF. The CDR3 DNA reads as TGTGCCAGCAGTTTTGGCAGAACGAACACCGGGGAGCTGTTTTTT.

The rearrangement uses TRBV4-2 and TRBJ1-5; D not certain. V lost 0 bases and J 5 bases, leaving 8 bases between the germline ends. The CDR3 contains 14 residues. CDR1 is LGHNA and CDR2 is YNFKEQ in the germline V gene. The CDR3 nucleotides are TGTGCCAGCAGCCAAGATGACTGGGATCAGCCCCAGCATTTT. Its translation is CASSQDDWDQPQHF.

This clone has only one observation. DNA of the CDR3: TGTGCCAGTAACCAGGGACAGGCTAAGAATGAAAAACTGTTTTTT. Protein: CASNQGQAKNEKLFF. The V and J genes are TRBV19 and TRBJ1-4, with 8 nucleotides matching TRBD1. The V gene's germline CDR1 is LNHDA and CDR2 SQIVND (reference sequence). The CDR3 totals 15 residues. Trimming took 7 bases from V and 5 from J; bases not matched to a gene: 9.

The V call is TRBV19, the J call TRBJ2-5; D uncertain. The germline CDR1 and CDR2 sequences are LNHDA and SQIVND (reference sequence). V gave up 6 bases and J gave up 3 bases, with 11 bases separating them. The CDR3 contains 13 residues. This chain's CDR3 is CASRMTPKETQYF. The CDR3 bases are TGTGCCAGTAGAATGACTCCGAAAGAGACCCAGTACTTC.

This clone occurred once. The rearrangement links TRBV6-5 to TRBJ1-5; 9 bases match TRBD1. CDR1 is MNHEY, CDR2 SVGAGI, per germline. V was clipped by 7 bases and J by 6 bases; unmatched bases: 7. The CDR3 extends over 14 amino acids. The CDR3 DNA is TGTGCCAGCACCCGGGACAGGGACCGTCAGCCCCAGCATTTT. Translated, it gives CASTRDRDRQPQHF.

The chain recombines TRBV28 with TRBJ1-2; TRBD1 matches at 7 bases. V was pared by 2 bases and J by 2 bases, with 5 bases of the junction left unmatched. The CDR3 has 15 amino acids. The germline CDR1 and CDR2 sequences are MDHEN and SYDVKM. Written as DNA, the CDR3 is TGTGCCAGCAGTTTACGGACAGGTGGGAACTATGGCTACACCTTC. This codes for CASSLRTGGNYGYTF.

This clone showed up just once. The chain uses TRBV18 and TRBJ2-7; D possibly corresponds to TRBD1 (5 bases). Looked up from germline, CDR1 is KGHSH and CDR2 is LQKENI. CDR3 length equals 12 residues. Trimming cost V 4 bases and J 4 bases, with 8 bases left between them. This chain's CDR3 is CASSQGQYEQYF. The CDR3 DNA reads TGTGCCAGCTCACAGGGGCAGTACGAGCAGTACTTC.

This sequence joins TRBV25-1 and TRBJ1-2, with D maybe TRBD1 (5 bases). The CDR3 is made up of 14 amino acids. V lost 1 base and J lost 6, with 12 bases in between. The germline V gene has CDR1 MGHDK and CDR2 SYGVNS. CDR3 in DNA: TGTGCCAGCAGTGAATTAGCGGGGCGTAATGGCTACACCTTC. It specifies CASSELAGRNGYTF.

The chain recombines TRBV19 with TRBJ2-1; 8 bases map to TRBD1. V dropped 7 bases and J dropped 1; count of bases not matched to a gene: 18. Germline values: CDR1 LNHDA, CDR2 SQIVND (reference sequence). This CDR3 comprises 19 residues. The CDR3 bases are TGTGCCAGTACCCTCCGGGACAGGAGCTTGGGTGGATCCTACAATGAGCAGTTCTTC. Translation: CASTLRDRSLGGSYNEQFF.

This chain connects TRBV5-4 to TRBJ2-2, with D perhaps matching TRBD1 (5 bases). Between the trimmed V and J ends, which lost 1 base and 4 bases, there was a span of 11 bases. The CDR3 is 15 residues long. Germline V CDR1 and CDR2: SGHNT, YYREEE (reference sequence). CDR3 nucleotide sequence: TGTGCCAGCAGCTTGTTTGACAGATCCACCGGGGAGCTGTTTTTT. Its protein is CASSLFDRSTGELFF.

This chain connects TRBV19 to TRBJ2-5; D call uncertain. The CDR3 is 16 amino acids. Germline loops: CDR1 LNHDA, CDR2 SQIVND (reference sequence). V shed 4 bases and J shed 3 bases, with 18 bases lying between them. The CDR3: CASSNLWPEPEETQYF. In DNA, the CDR3 is TGTGCCAGTAGTAATCTGTGGCCAGAACCTGAAGAGACCCAGTACTTC.

J is TRBJ1-1 and V is TRBV5-6; 11 bases map to TRBD1. Germline V gene data show CDR1 as SGHDT and CDR2 as YYEEEE. V lost 5 bases, J lost 2 bases, and 8 bases stayed unmatched. CDR3 length equals 16 residues. The CDR3 sequence is CASRRRDRGFNTEAFF. The CDR3 DNA follows: TGTGCCAGCAGACGCCGGGACAGGGGGTTTAACACTGAAGCTTTCTTT. Complete variable domain (other parts from reference TRBV5-6 and TRBJ1-1): DAGVTQSPTHLIKTRGQQVTLRCSPKSGHDTVSWYQQALGQGPQFIFQYYEEEERQRGNFPDRFSGHQFPNYSSELNVNALLLGDSALYLCASRRRDRGFNTEAFFGQGTRLTVV.

The chain carries TRBV5-1 and TRBJ1-5; no clear D. The CDR3 consists of 13 residues. The V gene's germline CDR1 is SGHRS and CDR2 YFSETQ. With 0 bases removed from V and 5 bases from J, the gap between germline ends came to 6 bases. CDR3 nucleotides: TGCGCCAGCAGCTTGGAAGTAGATCAGCCCCAGCATTTT. Translated, it gives CASSLEVDQPQHF.

The chain links TRBV2 to TRBJ2-7; perhaps TRBD1 as D (5 bases). CDR1 SNHLY and CDR2 FYNNEI come from the germline V gene. The V end was cut by 5 bases, the J end by 2 bases, with 10 bases between. The CDR3 extends over 13 amino acids. CDR3 loop: CASSRTNTYEQYF. As DNA, the CDR3 is TGTGCCAGCAGTAGGACAAACACCTACGAGCAGTACTTC.

This clone was seen just once. The CDR3 is CASTELAGGGETQYF. Here the CDR3 DNA reads TGTGCCAGCACCGAACTAGCGGGGGGGGGAGAGACCCAGTACTTC. This chain links TRBV2 with TRBJ2-5; 13 bases fit TRBD2. Trimming at V came to 7 bases and at J to 4 bases, leaving 6 bases not matched to a gene. Per the germline V gene, CDR1 is SNHLY and CDR2 is FYNNEI. The CDR3 has 15 amino acids. The variable domain in full, completed from reference TRBV2 and TRBJ2-5, reads EPEVTQTPSHQVTQMGQEVILRCVPISNHLYFYWYRQILGQKVEFLVSFYNNEISEKSEIFDDQFSVERPDGSNFTLKIRSTKLEDSAMYFCASTELAGGGETQYFGPGTRLLVL.

The CDR3 region has the DNA TGTGCCAGCAGTGCCGAGGGATCGGGGAATTCACCCCTCCACTTT. Its translation is CASSAEGSGNSPLHF. V gene TRBV2 combines with J gene TRBJ1-6; no definite D call. CDR1 SNHLY and CDR2 FYNNEI come from the germline V gene. There are 15 residues in the CDR3. The V end was cut by 4 bases, the J end by 7 bases, with 14 bases between.

The J gene is TRBJ1-4, the V gene TRBV27, with D perhaps TRBD1 (6 bases). The V and J ends lost 6 bases and 7 bases respectively, with 9 bases between them. The CDR3 consists of 12 residues. Germline loops: CDR1 MNHEY, CDR2 SMNVEV (reference sequence). This chain's CDR3 is CASRGGAEKLFF. The DNA for the CDR3 is TGTGCCAGCAGGGGGGGGGCTGAAAAACTGTTTTTT.

The rearrangement joins TRBV2 to TRBJ2-3, with TRBD1 as a possible D gene (5 bases). The length of the CDR3 is 16 residues. V lost 2 bases and J lost 0, with 12 bases in between. CDR1 and CDR2 (germline): SNHLY, FYNNEI. CDR3: CASSERGVRSTDTQYF. The CDR3 DNA is TGTGCCAGCAGTGAAAGGGGCGTGCGGAGCACAGATACGCAGTATTTT.

This clone was seen more than once but under ten times. This chain uses TRBV2 with TRBJ1-1; D remains unclear. V was trimmed by 7 bases and J by 4 bases, leaving 10 bases between them. Germline-derived CDR1 and CDR2 are SNHLY and FYNNEI. The CDR3 spans 12 residues. This CDR3 reads CASKPSGTEAFF. Written as DNA, the CDR3 is TGTGCCAGCAAACCCTCGGGCACTGAAGCTTTCTTT.

The CDR3, as DNA: TGTGCCAGCAGCTTGGGAGGGAGCTCCTACAATGAGCAGTTCTTC. It is translated as CASSLGGSSYNEQFF. The V call is TRBV5-4, the J call TRBJ2-1; D is perhaps TRBD2 (5 bases). This CDR3 contains 15 residues. V shed 0 bases and J shed 0 bases, with 7 bases lying between them. CDR1 and CDR2 (germline): SGHNT, YYREEE (reference sequence).